This T cell receptor beta chain was identified during a study of T-cell memory formation after mild COVID-19. Study-wide results and limits: Researchers report contracting CD4+ clones mostly in CM and EM, with CD8+ clones in EMRA. Prior to infection, memory already included some responding clones, suggesting cross-reactive memory joined.

V lost 7 bases to trimming and J lost 5 bases, with 20 bases between them. There are 15 residues in the CDR3. Germline CDR1 reads SGHVS; CDR2 reads FQNEAQ. The TCR alpha and TCR beta cDNA libraries, bearing sample barcodes and UMIs, were generated by 5'RACE using constant-segment primers. Each CDR3 protein gets one entry after TCRdb re-called the 5' RACE reads with MiXCR. The data hold 150,000 to 200,000 distinct CDR3 sequences, with about a fifth observed a single time. Note on this clonotype: As yet, its antigen is unknown.

This receptor was identified in an adult woman who had mild COVID-19 (a few samples of this study predate the infection). Cell type and time point are not known. This chain joins TRBV7-8 and TRBJ2-5; a possible D gene is TRBD1 (6 bases). Sequenced: PBMCs or a T cell subset sorted from them (not recorded which). CDR3 loop: CASTPGQGLWETQYF. CDR3 DNA: TGTGCCAGCACCCCAGGCCAGGGGTTGTGGGAGACCCAGTACTTC. The entire variable domain, with the rest obtained from reference TRBV7-8 and TRBJ2-5, is as follows: GAGVSQSPRYKVAKRGQDVALRCDPISGHVSLFWYQQALGQGPEFLTYFQNEAQLDKSGLPSDRFFAERPEGSVSTLKIQRTQQEDSAVYLCASTPGQGLWETQYFGPGTRLLVL.